The clone carrying this T cell receptor beta chain was found a few times. Its target is unknown. Investigators reverse transcribed all isolated RNA, so they sequenced expressed TCRB transcripts. Some clones are missing from TCRdb's copy, which holds only in-frame ones; the method was immunoSEQ multiplex PCR. The sample lists about 620,000 clones, less than 20% occurring once. Between the trimmed V and J ends, which lost 2 bases and 4 bases, there was a span of 14 bases. This CDR3 region has 15 residues. Germline V CDR1 and CDR2: LGHNA, YNFKEQ. The sample comes from a study of beta chain features in type 1 diabetes. Study-level results: The naive, central memory and Treg TCRB repertoires looked more alike in patients than they did in healthy donors. Sequencing the cDNA could make cells with high TCR expression show up more than they should.

The chain is built from TRBV4-2 and TRBJ1-1; no clear D. This sequence originates from a man aged 18 to 29 in good health. Sequences were obtained from naive CD4+ T cells from blood. In DNA form, the CDR3 reads TGTGCCAGCAGCCAAAGAATGAGACACCTCACTGAAGCTTTCTTT. It yields the protein CASSQRMRHLTEAFF.